This section outlines one T cell receptor (beta chain) sequence together with its context. This CDR3 comprises 16 residues. J gave up 2 bases and V 6 bases, and 12 bases lay outside the gene matches. Germline CDR1 reads SGHDT; CDR2 reads YYEEEE. In the CD4+ fraction, cells were divided into CD45RA+ naive and CD45RA-negative memory subsets. The sample originates from a study of shared clonotypes between healthy human individuals. The table came from immunoSEQ multiplex PCR; TCRdb's copy has only in-frame clones and leaves some out. There are approximately 1.5 million clones in the sample; 98% occur only once, and about 0.45% lies in the top ten.

Sequenced: naive CD4+ T cells sorted from blood. The subset was: CD45RA+ positively selected. The source of this sequence is a man aged 25 to 45 in good health. This chain joins TRBV5-6 and TRBJ2-3; 7 positions agree with TRBD2. CDR3 protein: CASKRGPSGNTDTQYF. CDR3 bases: TGTGCCAGCAAGCGAGGTCCTAGCGGAAACACAGATACGCAGTATTTT.